This TCR beta chain was identified in a study of Ad26.COV2.S vaccination and SARS-CoV-2 variants. Measured with immunoSEQ multiplex PCR; TCRdb has only the in-frame clones, and not every one. This sample has fewer than 400,000 clones; 85% to 90% occur once, and the top ten carry 5% to 6.5%. Indicated treatment: about 20 received Ad26.COV2.S at low or high dose, single or two shots; about five received placebo; per-sample allocation not given. Vaccine and placebo recipients were sampled on day 63 after the first injection. Donor was an adult aged 18-55 years in Boston. Broader study findings: Quantification of TCR breadth and depth may have yielded underestimates of total T cell responses. The placebo group had lower spike-specific TCR breadth than the vaccine recipients did.

The CDR3 loop spans 14 amino acids. Trimming shortened V by 3 bases and J by 3 bases, and 11 bases separated the two germline ends. The V gene's germline CDR1 is SEHNR and CDR2 FQNEAQ (reference sequence). As concerns this clone: Antigen: not known.

This chain uses TRBV7-9 with TRBJ2-5; D possibly matches TRBD1 or TRBD2 (6 bases each). The sequencing used peripheral blood, collected in a trial of Ad26.COV2.S vaccine versus placebo. The receptor comes from a person between 18 and 60 years old who received the Ad26.COV2.S COVID-19 vaccine or a placebo. The CDR3 spells CASSLGGGKETQYF. The CDR3 DNA follows: TGTGCCAGCAGCTTGGGGGGCGGGAAAGAGACCCAGTACTTC.